The 30 T cell receptor beta chains below all came from one sample that was sequenced in a study of T cell responses to AZD1222 COVID-19 vaccine. Only in-frame clones appear in the TCRdb table, and some are missing; sequencing was by immunoSEQ multiplex PCR. The data contain 95,000 to 150,000 clones, 80% to 95% of them seen just once; the ten biggest clones take up about 4.4%. The material sequenced was peripheral blood, taken on day 0 of MenACWY control vaccination. The origin of the receptors is an adult in good health.

The rearrangement links TRBV6-2 or TRBV6-3 to TRBJ1-5; D uncertain. Looked up from germline, CDR1 is MNHEY and CDR2 is SVGEGT. V lost 0 bases to trimming and J lost 3 bases, with 15 bases between them. The CDR3 contains 17 residues. For the CDR3, the DNA is TGTGCCAGCAGTTACTCGAGAAAGGACGGACCCAATCAGCCCCAGCATTTT. Its translation: CASSYSRKDGPNQPQHF.

This clone appeared once. V and J are TRBV11-2 and TRBJ1-2; the D is unclear. CDR1 SGHAT and CDR2 FQNNGV come from the germline V gene. The V end was cut by 0 bases, the J end by 3 bases, with 11 bases between. The CDR3 runs 15 residues. As DNA, the CDR3 is TGTGCCAGCAGCTTAGATCCCTCAAGGTACTATGGCTACACCTTC. Protein: CASSLDPSRYYGYTF. Combining the CDR3 with reference TRBV11-2 and TRBJ1-2 gives the whole variable domain EAGVAQSPRYKIIEKRQSVAFWCNPISGHATLYWYQQILGQGPKLLIQFQNNGVVDDSQLPKDRFSAERLKGVDSTLKIQPAKLEDSAVYLCASSLDPSRYYGYTFGSGTRLTVV.

The genes are TRBV5-1 and TRBJ1-1, with TRBD1 as a possible D gene (5 bases). V was clipped by 4 bases and J by 2 bases, with 21 bases between them. Germline V gene data show CDR1 as SGHRS and CDR2 as YFSETQ. The CDR3 has 17 residues. CDR3 in DNA: TGCGCCAGCAGCACCACCCTCTCGGGGAGGGACAACACTGAAGCTTTCTTT. Amino acids: CASSTTLSGRDNTEAFF.

This CDR3 is CASSEYGDGSYEQYF. Here the CDR3 DNA reads TGTGCCAGCAGTGAATATGGGGATGGTTCCTACGAGCAGTACTTC. The chain links TRBV2 to TRBJ2-7; D gene ambiguous. Germline V gene data show CDR1 as SNHLY and CDR2 as FYNNEI. Between the trimmed V and J ends, which lost 2 bases and 1 base, there was a span of 12 bases. The CDR3 sequence is 15 residues long.

This chain uses TRBV6-5 with TRBJ1-5, with D tentatively TRBD1 (6 bases). V lost 7 bases, J lost 6 bases, and 16 bases lay in between. This CDR3 contains 14 residues. The germline V gene has CDR1 MNHEY and CDR2 SVGAGI. The CDR3: CASTSGGHVQPQHF. The CDR3 DNA reads as TGTGCCAGCACGAGTGGGGGGCACGTTCAGCCCCAGCATTTT.

This chain uses TRBV5-4 with TRBJ2-7; TRBD2 aligns across 14 bases. Per germline, CDR1 SGHNT and CDR2 YYREEE (reference sequence). The CDR3 is 15 residues long. J lost 5 bases, V lost 4 bases, and 5 bases had no gene match. CDR3 in DNA: TGTGCCAGCAGCGGGGGACTAGCGGGAGCCCACGAGCAGTACTTC. This gives the protein CASSGGLAGAHEQYF.

The chain is built from TRBV2 and TRBJ1-4; D is unclear. Trimming took off 6 bases at V and 4 bases at J, with 9 bases between the two ends. The CDR3 has 13 amino acids. The germline gives CDR1 SNHLY, CDR2 FYNNEI. For the CDR3, the DNA is TGTGCCAGCAGCGCCCGATTTAATGAAAAACTGTTTTTT. This sequence encodes CASSARFNEKLFF.

The rearrangement uses TRBV5-1 and TRBJ1-6; D unresolved. The CDR3 is 12 amino acids. Trimming took 4 bases from V and 5 from J, leaving 4 bases between them. CDR1 is SGHRS and CDR2 is YFSETQ in the germline V gene. The CDR3 loop reads CASSPNNSPLHF. CDR3 sequence (DNA): TGCGCCAGCAGCCCAAATAATTCACCCCTCCACTTT.

This clone has just one count. The gene calls are TRBV5-8 and TRBJ1-4; D uncertain. Trimming cost V 0 bases and J 4 bases, with 13 bases left between them. This CDR3 comprises 16 residues. CDR1 SGHTS and CDR2 YDEGEE come from the germline V gene. CDR3 sequence: CASSLDVGFHNEKLFF. The CDR3 DNA reads as TGTGCCAGCAGCTTGGATGTGGGGTTCCATAATGAAAAACTGTTTTTT.

The J gene is TRBJ2-1, the V gene TRBV10-3; 13 nucleotides match TRBD2. V lost 8 bases to trimming and J lost 8 bases; unmatched junction nucleotides: 9. This CDR3 spans 15 amino acids. Germline V gene sequence: CDR1 ENHRY, CDR2 SYGVKD. The CDR3 spells CAISIGTSGVDEQFF. The CDR3 nucleotides read TGTGCCATCTCTATTGGGACTAGCGGGGTCGATGAGCAGTTCTTC.

The rearrangement links TRBV7-6 to TRBJ1-1; a weak D match, TRBD1 (5 bases). Trimming pared 1 base from V and 6 bases from J, leaving 12 bases between. The CDR3 runs to 14 residues. The germline CDR1 and CDR2 sequences are SGHVS and FNYEAQ. The CDR3 DNA is TGTGCCAGCAGCTTAGAAACAGGTAACGCTGAAGCTTTCTTT. Amino acid sequence: CASSLETGNAEAFF.

This chain links TRBV21-1 with TRBJ2-7; the D segment call TRBD1 is taken from the table without a DNA check. TRBV21-1 is a pseudogene locus. The CDR3 is made up of 18 amino acids. The CDR3 is CASSKAYKTGLRFYEQYF. CDR3 in DNA: TGTGCCAGCAGCAAAGCGTATAAGACAGGGTTAAGGTTCTACGAGCAGTACTTC.

V gene TRBV27 combines with J gene TRBJ2-7; TRBD2 matches at 11 bases. Germline-derived CDR1 and CDR2 are MNHEY and SMNVEV (reference sequence). The CDR3 is 15 residues long. Trimming cost V 6 bases and J 0 bases; bases outside gene matches: 4. The CDR3 here is CASRPGLAGSYEQYF. CDR3 coding DNA: TGTGCCAGCAGACCCGGACTAGCGGGCTCCTACGAGCAGTACTTC.

J is TRBJ2-3 and V is TRBV7-6; D is tentatively TRBD1 or TRBD2 (5 bases each). The V and J ends lost 1 base and 4 bases respectively, with 18 bases between them. CDR3 length equals 17 residues. The germline V gene encodes CDR1 SGHVS and CDR2 FNYEAQ. DNA of the CDR3: TGTGCCAGCAGCTTAGGGTACGAGGCTTTGGGACCAGATACGCAGTATTTT. The encoded protein is CASSLGYEALGPDTQYF.

The chain links TRBV11-2 to TRBJ2-7; D not certain. This CDR3 spans 12 amino acids. The V gene's germline CDR1 is SGHAT and CDR2 FQNNGV. The germline V and J ends were trimmed by 5 bases and 2 bases, with 7 bases remaining between them. DNA of the CDR3: TGTGCCAGCAGCAACATGGCCTACGAGCAGTACGTC. Its protein product is CASSNMAYEQYV.

This clone was seen just once. V is TRBV19 and J is TRBJ1-1; TRBD1 aligns across 8 bases. V lost 6 bases, J lost 5 bases, and 5 bases stayed unmatched. CDR3 length: 13 amino acids. From germline, CDR1 is LNHDA and CDR2 SQIVND (reference sequence). The CDR3 loop reads CASRDRGITEAFF. CDR3 sequence (DNA): TGTGCCAGTAGAGACAGGGGTATTACTGAAGCTTTCTTT. The whole variable domain, remainder taken from reference TRBV19 and TRBJ1-1, is DGGITQSPKYLFRKEGQNVTLSCEQNLNHDAMYWYRQDPGQGLRLIYYSQIVNDFQKGDIAEGYSVSREKKESFPLTVTSAQKNPTAFYLCASRDRGITEAFFGQGTRLTVV.

This sequence joins TRBV19 and TRBJ1-3; D perhaps matches TRBD1 (5 bases). Trimming stripped 7 bases from V and 2 bases from J, with 27 bases between. This CDR3 contains 19 residues. Germline V gives CDR1 LNHDA, CDR2 SQIVND (reference sequence). CDR3 nucleotide sequence: TGTGCCAGTACCTCCTCAAGGGCAGGGATGGGTGGCCCTGGAAACACCATATATTTT. Amino acids: CASTSSRAGMGGPGNTIYF.

This rearrangement joins TRBV19 to TRBJ2-7; 7 bases are a match to TRBD1. Germline V gene data show CDR1 as LNHDA and CDR2 as SQIVND (reference sequence). Germline trimming cut 3 bases from V and 2 bases from J; bases unmatched to any gene: 1. CDR3 length equals 13 residues. The CDR3 sequence is CASSIGTAYEQYF. The CDR3 DNA follows: TGTGCCAGTAGTATCGGGACAGCCTACGAGCAGTACTTC.

About this clone: A much larger clone lies a single base off, so this may be a read error. The chain uses TRBV6-5 and TRBJ2-2, with D hard to call. The V end was cut by 0 bases, the J end by 3 bases, with 2 bases between. The CDR3 runs to 13 residues. In germline, CDR1 is MNHEY, CDR2 SVGAGI. The CDR3 sequence is CASSYSHTGELFF. The CDR3 DNA follows: TGTGCCAGCAGTTACTCCCACACCGGGGAGCTGTTTTTT.

The V call is TRBV19, the J call TRBJ2-7; 11 nucleotides line up with TRBD1. There are 14 residues in the CDR3. Germline CDR1 is LNHDA and CDR2 is SQIVND (reference sequence). The trim removed 10 bases at V and 3 bases at J, leaving 8 bases unmatched. CDR3 sequence: CATLSGQGVYEQYV. Written as DNA, the CDR3 is TGTGCCACCCTTTCGGGACAGGGGGTCTACGAGCAGTACGTC.

The chain carries TRBV5-1 and TRBJ2-6, with TRBD1 as a possible D gene (6 bases). Germline lookup yields CDR1 SGHRS and CDR2 YFSETQ. Trimming stripped 4 bases from V and 0 bases from J, with 14 bases between. This CDR3 has 17 amino acids. This CDR3 is CASSPETGISGANVLTF. The CDR3 DNA reads TGCGCCAGCAGCCCCGAGACAGGTATCTCTGGGGCCAACGTCCTGACTTTC.

The J gene is TRBJ1-1, the V gene TRBV5-6, with no clear D. V lost 2 bases and J lost 1, with 9 bases in between. Germline V lookup: CDR1 SGHDT, CDR2 YYEEEE. The CDR3 runs 14 residues. CDR3: CASSFRGENTEAFF. The CDR3 DNA is TGTGCCAGCAGCTTTCGTGGGGAGAACACTGAAGCTTTCTTT.

The J gene is TRBJ1-5, the V gene TRBV28; 7 bases align to TRBD1. Germline assignment: CDR1 MDHEN and CDR2 SYDVKM. The CDR3 is 15 amino acids. The trim removed 7 bases at V and 5 bases at J, leaving 11 bases unmatched. The CDR3 loop is CASTPVTGADQPQHF. CDR3 sequence (DNA): TGTGCCAGCACCCCCGTAACAGGGGCGGATCAGCCCCAGCATTTT. Drawing the rest from reference TRBV28 and TRBJ1-5, the complete variable domain is DVKVTQSSRYLVKRTGEKVFLECVQDMDHENMFWYRQDPGLGLRLIYFSYDVKMKEKGDIPEGYSVSREKKERFSLILESASTNQTSMYLCASTPVTGADQPQHFGDGTRLSIL.

V gene TRBV29-1 combines with J gene TRBJ2-1; 7 nucleotides agree with TRBD2. The CDR3 spans 14 residues. Germline values: CDR1 SQVTM, CDR2 ANQGSEA. Trimming at V came to 4 bases and at J to 0 bases, leaving 3 bases not matched to a gene. CDR3 sequence reads: CSVGGGSSYNEQFF. The CDR3 nucleotides read TGCAGCGTTGGGGGCGGGAGCTCCTACAATGAGCAGTTCTTC.

CDR3 DNA sequence: TGTGCTAGCCTGCCGGACACCCCCGACCTCTACAATGAGCAGTTCTTC. It codes for CASLPDTPDLYNEQFF. The chain joins TRBV2 to TRBJ2-1; TRBD1 might be the D (5 bases). Germline V CDR1 and CDR2: SNHLY, FYNNEI. The CDR3 is made up of 16 amino acids.

J is TRBJ1-5 and V is TRBV6-5; D might be TRBD1 (5 bases). V shed 3 bases and J shed 0 bases, with 6 bases lying between them. Germline CDR1 and CDR2: MNHEY and SVGAGI. The CDR3 is 14 residues long. The CDR3 loop is CASSYGGSNQPQHF. For the CDR3, the DNA is TGTGCCAGCAGTTATGGGGGTAGCAATCAGCCCCAGCATTTT.

This chain connects TRBV19 to TRBJ1-1; D is possibly TRBD1 (5 bases). The CDR3 loop spans 14 amino acids. V shed 11 bases and J shed 1 base, with 17 bases lying between them. CDR1 is LNHDA and CDR2 is SQIVND in the germline V gene (reference sequence). The CDR3 here is CAPLGGARNTEAFF. CDR3 DNA: TGTGCCCCCCTCGGAGGGGCCAGGAACACTGAAGCTTTCTTT.

The rearrangement links TRBV29-1 to TRBJ2-5, with 7 bases that match TRBD1. The CDR3 sequence is 12 residues long. Per germline, CDR1 SQVTM and CDR2 ANQGSEA. The V gene end was trimmed by 3 bases and the J gene end by 5 bases; junction bases not matched to a gene: 3. CDR3 in DNA: TGCAGCGTTGACATCAGGGGGGAGACCCAGTACTTC. Its protein is CSVDIRGETQYF. Variable domain in full (rest from reference TRBV29-1 and TRBJ2-5): SAVISQKPSRDICQRGTSLTIQCQVDSQVTMMFWYRQQPGQSLTLIATANQGSEATYESGFVIDKFPISRPNLTFSTLTVSNMSPEDSSIYLCSVDIRGETQYFGPGTRLLVL.

The rearrangement links TRBV7-3 to TRBJ2-1; D not certain. The germline V and J ends were trimmed by 2 bases and 3 bases, with 5 bases remaining between them. CDR1 and CDR2 from the germline V gene are SGHTA and FQGTGA. CDR3 length: 13 amino acids. The CDR3 DNA reads TGTGCCAGCAGCTTATCCTACTACAATGAGCAGTTCTTC. Amino acids: CASSLSYYNEQFF.

Points on this clone: At one of its ends the junction is not consistent with the germline gene, which may arise from a read error. This chain links TRBV19 with TRBJ2-5; a possible D gene is TRBD2 (6 bases). The CDR3 length is 13 residues. Germline-derived CDR1 and CDR2 are LNHDA and SQIVND (reference sequence). As DNA, the CDR3 is TGTGCCAGTAGTATTTATCCGGGGGATTATACCCACTTC. Translation: CASSIYPGDYTHF.